This T cell receptor (beta chain) was recorded in a study of cytomegalovirus exposure and HLA in healthy donors. Points from the study as a whole: Differences between HLA loci emerged in a later analysis of TCR association rates, with DRB1 most and HLA-C fewest. Roughly uniform depth of sequencing across donors was assumed in presence/absence analyses. 16,951 TCR beta sequences were associated with HLA alleles at 0.05 false discovery rate in a later analysis. According to the study, about 180 TCR beta chains were cytomegalovirus-associated.

60 Vbeta and 13 Jbeta primers were used in PCR. Some clones are missing from TCRdb's copy, which holds only in-frame ones; the method was immunoSEQ multiplex PCR. The sample gives about 130,000 clones, approximately 70% of which show up once; around 2.7% is in the top ten. The V segment lost 7 bases and the J segment 10 bases; nucleotides outside the gene matches: 6. The CDR3 is made up of 11 amino acids. CDR1 and CDR2 from the germline V gene are SGDLS and YYNGEE. As regards this clone: Its antigen is unidentified.

This chain uses TRBV9 with TRBJ1-2; TRBD1 agrees at 8 bases. Sequencing was performed on PBMCs. The receptor was isolated from an older woman in good health and CMV-seropositive. The chain's CDR3 is CASSRGLDYTF. In DNA form, the CDR3 reads TGTGCCAGCTCCAGGGGGCTCGACTACACCTTC.